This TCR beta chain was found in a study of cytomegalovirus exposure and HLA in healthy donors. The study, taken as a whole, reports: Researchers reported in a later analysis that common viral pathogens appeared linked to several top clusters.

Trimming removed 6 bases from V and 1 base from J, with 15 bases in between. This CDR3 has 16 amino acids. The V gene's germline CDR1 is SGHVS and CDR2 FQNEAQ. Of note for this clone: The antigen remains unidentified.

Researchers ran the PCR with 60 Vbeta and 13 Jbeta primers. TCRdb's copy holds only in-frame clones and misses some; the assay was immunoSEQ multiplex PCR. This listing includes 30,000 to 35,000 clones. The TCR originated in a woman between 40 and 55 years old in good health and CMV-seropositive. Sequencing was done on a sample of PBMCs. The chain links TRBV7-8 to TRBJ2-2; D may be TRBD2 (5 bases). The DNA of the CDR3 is TGTGCCAGCAGGGAGATGAGGGCGGGGAACACCGGGGAGCTGTTTTTT. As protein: CASREMRAGNTGELFF.